This T cell receptor beta chain was captured in a study of technical replicates of blood from a handful of donors. Clones were sequenced by immunoSEQ multiplex PCR, and TCRdb holds only the in-frame ones, with some missing. The sample yields approximately 100,000 clones, nearly 96% seen once. V lost 0 bases, J lost 7 bases, and 8 bases lay in between. Germline V lookup: CDR1 SGHRS, CDR2 YFSETQ. The CDR3 sequence is 13 residues long. The sequenced sample was T cells isolated from PBMCs. The sequence came from a human donor in good health. The chain carries TRBV5-1 and TRBJ1-5; D possibly corresponds to TRBD1 (5 bases). CDR3 nucleotides: TGCGCCAGCAGCTTGGCCCGGGGGCAGCCCCAGCATTTT. Amino acids: CASSLARGQPQHF.